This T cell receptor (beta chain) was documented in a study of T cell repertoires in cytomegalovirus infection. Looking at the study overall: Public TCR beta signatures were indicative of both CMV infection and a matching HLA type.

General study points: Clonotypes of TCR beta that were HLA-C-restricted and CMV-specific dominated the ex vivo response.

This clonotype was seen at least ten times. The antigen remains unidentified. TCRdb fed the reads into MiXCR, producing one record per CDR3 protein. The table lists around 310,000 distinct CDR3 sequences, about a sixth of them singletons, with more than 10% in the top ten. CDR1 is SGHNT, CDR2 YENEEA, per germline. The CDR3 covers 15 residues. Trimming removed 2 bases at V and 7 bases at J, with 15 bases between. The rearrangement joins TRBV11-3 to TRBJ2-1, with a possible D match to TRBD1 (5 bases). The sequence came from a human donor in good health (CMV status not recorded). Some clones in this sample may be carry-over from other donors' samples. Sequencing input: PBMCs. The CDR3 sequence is CASSLSPTVFNEQFF. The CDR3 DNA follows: TGTGCCAGCAGCTTATCCCCGACAGTGTTTAATGAGCAGTTCTTC.